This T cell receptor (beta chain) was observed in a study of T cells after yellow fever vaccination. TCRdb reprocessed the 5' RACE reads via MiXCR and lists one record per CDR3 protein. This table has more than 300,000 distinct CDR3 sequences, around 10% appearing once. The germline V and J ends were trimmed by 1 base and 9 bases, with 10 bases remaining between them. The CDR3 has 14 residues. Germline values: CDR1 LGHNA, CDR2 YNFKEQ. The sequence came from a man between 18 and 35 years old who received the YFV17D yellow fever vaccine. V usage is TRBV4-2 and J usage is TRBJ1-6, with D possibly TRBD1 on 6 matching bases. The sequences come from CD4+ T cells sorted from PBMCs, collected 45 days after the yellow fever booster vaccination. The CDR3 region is CASSQGQGISPLHF. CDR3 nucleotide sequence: TGTGCCAGCAGCCAAGGGCAGGGGATTTCACCCCTCCACTTT.